This is a list of T cell receptor beta chains from one sample in a study of blood T cells in healthy people across ages. In TCRdb, the 5' RACE reads were re-called with MiXCR into one record per CDR3 protein. The sample holds 650,000 to 1,000,000 distinct CDR3 sequences; under 40% are singletons and the top ten take over 10%. The sequenced sample was blood. All receptors come from a man younger than 35 in good health. CDR3s leave out the opening cysteine and the closing phenylalanine or tryptophan. The size field is filled for only some rows; it gives once, few, many or a size class.

CDR3aa,abundance,v_gene
ASSFRQGAINYEQY,few,TRBV7-2
ASSQDQETQY,many,TRBV4-2
ASSHMTERLTDTQY,few,TRBV4-1
SALPGMQETQY,NA,TRBV20-1
ASSYALTGYNSPLH,few,TRBV6-2/TRBV6-3
ASSTLTSGDRTDTQY,NA,TRBV7-8
ASSLVPSQGYT,many,TRBV12-3/TRBV12-4
ASSFDTASGMDTQY,many,TRBV7-2
ASSLVAGGGDTQY,NA,TRBV7-9
ASSQGPLHRNTGELF,NA,TRBV4-1
ASSLSGGGGYGYT,NA,TRBV27
ASSFDGRAYTQY,few,TRBV5-5
ASSLGPDNEQF,many,TRBV7-2
ASRATGTNYEQY,few,TRBV7-9
ASSSGKNSYEQY,NA,TRBV2
SARDPGTGYRNQPQH,few,TRBV20-1
ASSVGTSLEGEQY,many,TRBV5-5
ASSFGRNYEQY,NA,TRBV5-6
SASGGAYGYT,few,TRBV20-1
ASSPGRGVAFQETQY,NA,TRBV5-8
ASSRDPNQPQH,NA,TRBV3-1
ASSWDIDPHEQY,few,TRBV5-5
SASLRGGSFEQF,few,TRBV20-1
ASRLSVVAGGNEQY,NA,TRBV2
ASSLDRRPYEQY,NA,TRBV12-3/TRBV12-4
ASTLGGDEQY,few,TRBV12-3/TRBV12-4
ATSRDPAVNEQY,few,TRBV15
ASSLRASGDYEQY,few,TRBV7-3
ARPLIFPVGTYGYT,few,TRBV19
ASTPTGGDEKLF,many,TRBV9
SARQGQNQPQH,NA,TRBV29-1
ASSLGQKNTEAF,many,TRBV12-3/TRBV12-4
ASSQTGDRTGNTIY,few,TRBV4-1
ATSRDAGTGSYNEQF,few,TRBV15
ASGPVGQGVGTQY,few,TRBV6-5
ASSLEGRGGAFYGYT,NA,TRBV7-2
ASSFRTLPYNEQY,few,TRBV27
ASSLGIIMRNEQF,NA,TRBV5-1
ASKGPYTDTQY,NA,TRBV5-6
SVAGENTEAF,NA,TRBV29-1
ASSLEGRENTQY,few,TRBV5-1
ASSPQGTYNEQY,NA,TRBV18
AWGTGDWNQPQH,NA,TRBV30
ASKIDGYQETQF,few,TRBV2
ASRRIEADTQY,few,TRBV4-1
ASPPLYGDRFYGYT,NA,TRBV6-7
ASSQAPQGNTEAF,few,TRBV4-1
ASSLKADTQY,many,TRBV5-1